The clone carrying this TCR beta chain has just a few counts. The record originates from a study of blood T cell repertoires in COVID-19. Across the study: T cells, B-cell-depleted T cells, or PBMCs supplied cDNA or gDNA.

V lost 1 base, J lost 4 bases, and 13 bases lay in between. Germline V gives CDR1 MNHNS, CDR2 SASEGT. The CDR3 contains 15 residues. The protocol was immunoSEQ multiplex PCR, while the TCRdb copy is restricted to in-frame clones and leaves out a portion. In the table there are some 150,000 clones, roughly 87% of which are singletons. This receptor was taken from a woman in her sixties who had recovered from COVID-19. Sequences were obtained from peripheral blood. V gene TRBV6-1 combines with J gene TRBJ1-2; perhaps TRBD1 as D (5 bases). The CDR3 is CASSEGQNRLYGYTF. CDR3 nucleotides: TGTGCCAGCAGTGAAGGACAGAACCGACTCTATGGCTACACCTTC.